This TCR beta chain was identified in a study of shared clonotypes between healthy human individuals. Study summary: The cohort comprised a couple of women and a few men. Their ages spanned 18 to 49 years.

What CD8 memory combined were CD45RO+ cells and CCR7-negative CD45RA+ TemRA cells. Authors' processing steps: Filtering differed because ImmunoSEQ produced junction-only sequences that carried no quality scores. Here immunoSEQ multiplex PCR was the method, and the copy in TCRdb shows in-frame clones only, minus some. V and J calls and clone size follow that table, whereas D and trimming were derived from the DNA. The sample lists 550,000 to 800,000 clones; roughly 87% were seen once. The sequencing input was memory CD8+ T cells from PBMCs. Described subset: CD45RO+ cells pooled with CCR7-negative TemRA cells. The origin of this receptor is a man younger than 30 in good health. Some clones in this sample may be carry-over from other donors' samples.

Here the CDR3 reads CASSQDRLVAEQFF. The CDR3 DNA reads as TGCGCCAGCAGCCAAGATCGGCTAGTAGCTGAGCAGTTCTTC. J is TRBJ2-1 and V is TRBV4-1, with D hard to call. The ends were cut back, 0 bases at V and 9 bases at J, with 12 bases in the middle. The CDR3 sequence is 14 residues long. Looked up from germline, CDR1 is MGHRA and CDR2 is YSYEKL.